The T cell receptor beta chain under discussion was sequenced for a study of beta chain features in type 1 diabetes. About the research overall: Similarity in age, gender and cell yields was seen between patients and healthy donors.

Every bit of the isolated RNA underwent reverse transcription, so sequencing read expressed TCRB transcripts. Assay used: immunoSEQ multiplex PCR; TCRdb lists only in-frame clones, some missing. The repertoire has more than 250,000 clones, approximately 14% of them found once; the top ten carry about 0.017%. Whole-study results and caveats: TCRB CDR3 length was moderately but significantly reduced in all four CD4+ subsets of Type 1 diabetes patients. High-TCR-expressing cells could be over-represented by cDNA sequencing.

The table lists this clone with a few counts. What it binds is not known. V was shortened by 5 bases and J by 4 bases, with 8 bases between the two germline ends. Germline CDR1 and CDR2: SGHAT and FQNNGV. The CDR3 is 12 residues long. This clonotype originated in a man younger than 40 with type 1 diabetes. The rearrangement uses TRBV11-2 and TRBJ1-2; D remains ambiguous. The sample taken for sequencing was naive CD4+ T cells from blood. This CDR3 reads CASSPEGYGYTF. The CDR3 DNA reads as TGTGCCAGCAGCCCAGAGGGCTATGGCTACACCTTC. Full variable domain (rest looked up from reference TRBV11-2 and TRBJ1-2): EAGVAQSPRYKIIEKRQSVAFWCNPISGHATLYWYQQILGQGPKLLIQFQNNGVVDDSQLPKDRFSAERLKGVDSTLKIQPAKLEDSAVYLCASSPEGYGYTFGSGTRLTVV.